Included here is one T cell receptor beta chain sequence, with context. This sample is drawn from a study of shared clonotypes between healthy human individuals. Naive CD8 isolation took CD45RO-negative cells positively selected for CCR7 and excluded terminally differentiated effector memory CD45RA+ cells. This CDR3 is 17 amino acids long. Germline V lookup: CDR1 GTSNPN, CDR2 SVGIG (reference sequence). TCRdb keeps only in-frame clones here, not all; method: immunoSEQ multiplex PCR. In the table there are about 2.2 million clones, roughly 91% of which are singletons. The clonotype originates from a young man in good health. Some clones in this sample may be carry-over from other donors' samples. The specimen sequenced was naive CD8+ T cells from PBMCs. V usage is TRBV30 and J usage is TRBJ2-5; perhaps TRBD1 as D (5 bases). The better agreement between TRBJ2-7 and the DNA end casts doubt on the J call. The CDR3 region is CAWSASTLQATSYEQYF. The CDR3 region has the DNA TGTGCCTGGAGTGCATCCACCCTACAGGCAACCTCCTACGAGCAGTACTTC.